This T cell receptor beta chain derives from a study of blood T cells in healthy people across ages. With a J-beta primer mix and a sample-barcoded 5' primer, a second PCR ran about 6 to 11 cycles. TCRdb called the 5' RACE reads again in MiXCR, with one record for every CDR3 protein. The sample lists around 1,500,000 distinct CDR3 sequences, approximately 30% occurring once. This clonotype was obtained from a woman younger than 45 in good health. The sample was blood.

In DNA form, the CDR3 reads TGTGCCAGCAGCTTAACAGGGGATGTAGCTGAAGCTTTCTTT. As protein: CASSLTGDVAEAFF. V usage is TRBV7-9 and J usage is TRBJ1-1; 7 bases agree with TRBD1. There are 14 residues in the CDR3. The V gene end was trimmed by 2 bases and the J gene end by 6 bases; junction bases not matched to a gene: 6. Germline assignment: CDR1 SEHNR and CDR2 FQNEAQ (reference sequence).